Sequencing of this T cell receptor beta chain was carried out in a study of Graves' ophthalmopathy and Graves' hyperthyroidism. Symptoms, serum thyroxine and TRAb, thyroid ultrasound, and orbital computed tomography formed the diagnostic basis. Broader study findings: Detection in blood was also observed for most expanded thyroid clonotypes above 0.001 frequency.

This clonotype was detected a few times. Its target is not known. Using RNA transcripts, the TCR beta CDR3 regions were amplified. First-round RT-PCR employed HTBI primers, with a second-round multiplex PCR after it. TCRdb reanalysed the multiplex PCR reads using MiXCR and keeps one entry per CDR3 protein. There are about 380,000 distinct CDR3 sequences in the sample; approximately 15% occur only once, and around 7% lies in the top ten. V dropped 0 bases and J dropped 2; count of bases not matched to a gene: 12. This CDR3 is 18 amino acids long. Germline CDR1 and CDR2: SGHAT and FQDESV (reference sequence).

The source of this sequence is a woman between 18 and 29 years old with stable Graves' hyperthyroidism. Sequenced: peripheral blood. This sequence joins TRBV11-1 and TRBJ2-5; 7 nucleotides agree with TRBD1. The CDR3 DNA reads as TGTGCCAGCAGCTTAGCGTGGGACAGAGACAAGAGGCAAGAGACCCAGTACTTC. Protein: CASSLAWDRDKRQETQYF.